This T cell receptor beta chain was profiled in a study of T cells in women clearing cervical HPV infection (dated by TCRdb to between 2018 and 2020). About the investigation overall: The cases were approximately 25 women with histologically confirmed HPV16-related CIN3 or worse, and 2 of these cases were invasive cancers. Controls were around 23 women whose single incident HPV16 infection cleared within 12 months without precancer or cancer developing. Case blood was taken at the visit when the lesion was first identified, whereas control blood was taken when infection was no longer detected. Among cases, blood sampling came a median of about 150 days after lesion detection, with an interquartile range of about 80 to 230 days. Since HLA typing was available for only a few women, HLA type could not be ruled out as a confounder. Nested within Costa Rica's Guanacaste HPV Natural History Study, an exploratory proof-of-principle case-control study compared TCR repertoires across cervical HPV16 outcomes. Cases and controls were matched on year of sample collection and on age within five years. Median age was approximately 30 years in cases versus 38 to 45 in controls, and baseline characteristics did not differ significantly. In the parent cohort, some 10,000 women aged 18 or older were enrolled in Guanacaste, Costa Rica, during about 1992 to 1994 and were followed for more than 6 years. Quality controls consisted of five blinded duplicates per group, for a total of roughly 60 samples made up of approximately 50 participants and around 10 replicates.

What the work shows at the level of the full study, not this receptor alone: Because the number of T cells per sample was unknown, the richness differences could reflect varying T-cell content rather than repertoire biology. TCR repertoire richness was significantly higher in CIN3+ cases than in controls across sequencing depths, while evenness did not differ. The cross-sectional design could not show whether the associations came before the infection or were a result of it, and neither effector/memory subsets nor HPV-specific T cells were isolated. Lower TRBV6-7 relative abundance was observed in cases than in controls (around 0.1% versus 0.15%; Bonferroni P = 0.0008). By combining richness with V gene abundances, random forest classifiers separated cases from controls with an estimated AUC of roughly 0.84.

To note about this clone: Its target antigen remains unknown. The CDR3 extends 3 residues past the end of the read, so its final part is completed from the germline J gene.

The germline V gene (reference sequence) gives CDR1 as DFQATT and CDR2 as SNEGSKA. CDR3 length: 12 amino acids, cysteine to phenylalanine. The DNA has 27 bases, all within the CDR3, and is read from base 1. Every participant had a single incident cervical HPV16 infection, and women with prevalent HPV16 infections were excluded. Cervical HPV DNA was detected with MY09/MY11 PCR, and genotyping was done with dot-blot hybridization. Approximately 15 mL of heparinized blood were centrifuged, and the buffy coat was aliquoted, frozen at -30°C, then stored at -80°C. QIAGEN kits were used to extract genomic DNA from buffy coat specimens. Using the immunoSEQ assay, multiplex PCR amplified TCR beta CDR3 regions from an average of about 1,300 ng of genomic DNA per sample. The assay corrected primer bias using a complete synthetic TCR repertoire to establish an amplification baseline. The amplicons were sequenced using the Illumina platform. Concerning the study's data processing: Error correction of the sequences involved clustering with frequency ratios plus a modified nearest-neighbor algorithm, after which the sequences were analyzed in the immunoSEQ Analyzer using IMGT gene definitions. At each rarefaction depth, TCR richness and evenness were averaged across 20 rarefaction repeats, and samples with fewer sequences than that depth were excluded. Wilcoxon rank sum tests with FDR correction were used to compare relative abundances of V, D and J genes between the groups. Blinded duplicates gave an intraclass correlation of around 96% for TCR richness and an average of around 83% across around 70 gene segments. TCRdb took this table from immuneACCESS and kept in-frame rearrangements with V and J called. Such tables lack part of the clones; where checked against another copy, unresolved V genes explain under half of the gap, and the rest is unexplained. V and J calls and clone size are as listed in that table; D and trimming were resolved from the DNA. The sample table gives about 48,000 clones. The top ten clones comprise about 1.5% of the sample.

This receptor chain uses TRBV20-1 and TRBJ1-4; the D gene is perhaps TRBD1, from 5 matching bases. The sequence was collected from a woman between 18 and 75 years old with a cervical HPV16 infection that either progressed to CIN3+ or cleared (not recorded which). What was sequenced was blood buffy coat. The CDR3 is CSAKTRVGKLFF. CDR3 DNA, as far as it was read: TGCAGTGCTAAGACCAGGGTGGGGAAA.